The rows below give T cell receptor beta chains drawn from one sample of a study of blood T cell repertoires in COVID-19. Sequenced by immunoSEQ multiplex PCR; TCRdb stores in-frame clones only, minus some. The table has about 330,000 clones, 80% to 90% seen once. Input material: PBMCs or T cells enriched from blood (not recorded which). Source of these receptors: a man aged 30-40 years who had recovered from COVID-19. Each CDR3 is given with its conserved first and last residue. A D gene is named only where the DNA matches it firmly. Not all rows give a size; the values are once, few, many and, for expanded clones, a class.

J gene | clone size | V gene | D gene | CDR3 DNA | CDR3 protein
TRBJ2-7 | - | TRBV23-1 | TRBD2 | TGCGCCAGCAGTCAATCCGCCGGGGGGGTCCACGAGCAGTACTTC | CASSQSAGGVHEQYF
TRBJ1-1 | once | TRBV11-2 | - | TGTGCCAGCAGCTCCCTCCCCGGAGGAAACACTGAAGCTTTCTTT | CASSSLPGGNTEAFF
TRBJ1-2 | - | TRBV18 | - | TGTGCCAGCTCACCAGACTCCCGTAACGGCTACACCTTC | CASSPDSRNGYTF
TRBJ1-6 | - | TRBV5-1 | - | TGCGCCAGCAGCTCGGGGGACAATTCACCCCTCCACTTT | CASSSGDNSPLHF
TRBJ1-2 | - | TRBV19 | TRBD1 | TGTGCCAGTAGTCCAAACAGGGGGGACTATGGCTACACCTTC | CASSPNRGDYGYTF
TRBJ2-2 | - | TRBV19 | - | TGTGCCAGCCGCGAAACTAGGAACACCGGGGAGCTGTTTTTT | CASRETRNTGELFF
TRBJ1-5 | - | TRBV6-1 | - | TGTGCCAGCAGTGTTCGACAGGTGGAAATCTTGGGTCAGCCCCAGCATTTT | CASSVRQVEILGQPQHF
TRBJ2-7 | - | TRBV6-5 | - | TGTGCCAGCAGCCATCTCGGGGGAACATCCTACGAGCAGTACTTC | CASSHLGGTSYEQYF
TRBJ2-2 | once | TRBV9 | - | TGTGCCAGCAGCGTAGGGGGCGGAGAAAGGGAGCTGTTTTTT | CASSVGGGERELFF
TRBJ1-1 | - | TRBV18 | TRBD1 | TGTGCCAGCTCACCCTGGGACAGGTTGAGCGGCGTGAACACTGAAGCTTTCTTT | CASSPWDRLSGVNTEAFF
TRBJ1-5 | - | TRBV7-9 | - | TGTGCCAGCAGCCATATAGATAGCAATCAGCCCCAGCATTTT | CASSHIDSNQPQHF
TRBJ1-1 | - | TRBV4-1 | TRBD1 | TGCGCCAGCAGCCAAGGGACAGGGGTGGTGAACACTGGAGCTTTCTTT | CASSQGTGVVNTGAFF
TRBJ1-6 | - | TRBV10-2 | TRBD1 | TGCGCCAGCAGTAGCACAGGGGGTAGTTCACCCCTCCACTTT | CASSSTGGSSPLHF
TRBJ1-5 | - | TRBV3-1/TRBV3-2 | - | TGTGCCAGCAGCCAAGCGGGGGTTAGCAATCAGCCCCAGCATTTT | CASSQAGVSNQPQHF
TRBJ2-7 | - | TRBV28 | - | TGTGCCAGCAGGCCGCCAACAGGGAGCTCCTACGAGCAGTACTTC | CASRPPTGSSYEQYF
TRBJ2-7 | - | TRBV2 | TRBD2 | TGTGCCAGCAGTGTCTCGGGGGGGACCTACGAGCAGTACTTC | CASSVSGGTYEQYF
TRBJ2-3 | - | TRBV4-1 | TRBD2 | TGCGCCAGCAGCCAAGGTCTTAGCGGGGGGGCAGCAGATACGCAGTATTTT | CASSQGLSGGAADTQYF
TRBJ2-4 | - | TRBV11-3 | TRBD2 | TGTGCCAGCAGCCTTGGGACTAGCGCCAAAAACATTCAGTACTTC | CASSLGTSAKNIQYF
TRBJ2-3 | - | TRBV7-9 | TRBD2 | TGTGCCAGCAGCTTAGGGCGGGGGGAAACGGATACGCAGTATTTT | CASSLGRGETDTQYF
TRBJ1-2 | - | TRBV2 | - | TGTGCCAGCAGTGATAGAAACTATGGCTACACCTTC | CASSDRNYGYTF
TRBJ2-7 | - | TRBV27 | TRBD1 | TGTGCCAGCAGTACGATGAGGACAGGGGAGCAGTACTTC | CASSTMRTGEQYF
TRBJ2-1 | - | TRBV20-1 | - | TGCAGCGCCTTGTCCTACGGTGAGCAGTTCTTC | CSALSYGEQFF
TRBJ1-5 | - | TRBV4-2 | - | TGTGCCAGCAGCCAAGATTTACGGGTATCTCAGCCCCAGCATTTT | CASSQDLRVSQPQHF
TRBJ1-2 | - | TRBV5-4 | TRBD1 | TGTGCCAGCAGCCTACAGGGGAAAGGGGGCTACACCTTC | CASSLQGKGGYTF
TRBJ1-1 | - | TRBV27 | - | TGTGCCAGCAGTTTATTCTGGGCACAGGGACAGAACACTGAAGCTTTCTTT | CASSLFWAQGQNTEAFF
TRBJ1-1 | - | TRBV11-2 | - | TGTGCCAGCAGCACCGCCGGAGGTGAAGCTTTCTTT | CASSTAGGEAFF